What follows are 3 T cell receptor beta chains derived from one specimen sequenced in a study of early T cells in non-severe SARS-CoV-2 infection. TCRdb reprocessed the 5' RACE reads with MiXCR, giving one entry per CDR3 protein. This table has over 50,000 distinct CDR3 sequences, about 12% appearing once. The sample was whole blood. These receptors were taken from an adult who was a healthcare worker with PCR-confirmed SARS-CoV-2 infection or an uninfected control (not recorded which).

This clonotype was seen a few times. The rearrangement uses TRBV7-9 and TRBJ2-5, with 8 bases lining up with TRBD1. The junction had 8 bases not matched to a gene; V was cut back by 1 base and J by 4 bases. The CDR3 has 16 residues. CDR1 SEHNR and CDR2 FQNEAQ come from the germline V gene (reference sequence). The CDR3 spells CASSLEDREVGETQYF. CDR3 nucleotides: TGTGCCAGCAGCTTAGAGGACAGGGAGGTGGGAGAGACCCAGTACTTC.

In its sample, this clonotype was seen many times. The rearrangement links TRBV5-1 to TRBJ2-3; 7 bases map to TRBD1. CDR3 length: 15 amino acids. CDR1 SGHRS and CDR2 YFSETQ come from the germline V gene. V was pared by 2 bases and J by 2 bases, with 5 bases of the junction left unmatched. In nucleotides, the CDR3 is TGCGCCAGCAGCTTAGGGGGCACTGCCACAGATACGCAGTATTTT. This sequence encodes CASSLGGTATDTQYF. The whole variable domain, remainder taken from reference TRBV5-1 and TRBJ2-3, is KAGVTQTPRYLIKTRGQQVTLSCSPISGHRSVSWYQQTPGQGLQFLFEYFSETQRNKGNFPGRFSGRQFSNSRSEMNVSTLELGDSALYLCASSLGGTATDTQYFGPGTRLTVL.

This clonotype came up many times. V and J are TRBV7-6 and TRBJ2-5; no clear D gene. V lost 1 base and J 2 bases, leaving 8 bases between the germline ends. Per germline, CDR1 SGHVS and CDR2 FNYEAQ. The CDR3 length is 14 residues. This CDR3 reads CASSLVAAQETQYF. The CDR3 DNA is TGTGCCAGCAGCTTAGTAGCAGCACAAGAGACCCAGTACTTC.